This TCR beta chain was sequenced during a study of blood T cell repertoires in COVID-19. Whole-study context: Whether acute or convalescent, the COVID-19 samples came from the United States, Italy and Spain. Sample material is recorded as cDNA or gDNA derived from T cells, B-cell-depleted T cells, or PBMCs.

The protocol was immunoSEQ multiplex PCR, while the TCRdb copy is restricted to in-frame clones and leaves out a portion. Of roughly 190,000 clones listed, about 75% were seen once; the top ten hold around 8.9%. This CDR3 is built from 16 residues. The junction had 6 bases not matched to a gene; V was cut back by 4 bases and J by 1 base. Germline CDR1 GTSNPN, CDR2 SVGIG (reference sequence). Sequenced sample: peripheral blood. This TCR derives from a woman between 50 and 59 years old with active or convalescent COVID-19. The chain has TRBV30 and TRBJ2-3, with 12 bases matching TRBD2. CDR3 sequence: CAWTYRTSGGTDTQYF. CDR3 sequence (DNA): TGTGCCTGGACCTACCGGACTAGCGGGGGCACAGATACGCAGTATTTT. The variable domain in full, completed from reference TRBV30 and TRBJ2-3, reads SQTIHQWPATLVQPVGSPLSLECTVEGTSNPNLYWYRQAAGRGLQLLFYSVGIGQISSEVPQNLSASRPQDRQFILSSKKLLLSDSGFYLCAWTYRTSGGTDTQYFGPGTRLTVL.